This record concerns one T cell receptor beta chain sequence. The antigen it binds to is not known. It has no much larger one-base neighbor in the sample; base qualities were not kept. This record belongs to a study of OX40 agonist ivuxolimab in advanced cancers. Background on the whole study: Ivuxolimab was an agonistic, fully human IgG2 monoclonal antibody directed against OX40 (CD134), a costimulatory receptor. Peripheral TCRbeta sequencing was intended to test whether TCR sequence diversity was altered and clonal T-cell expansion was caused by ivuxolimab. Patients were allowed to have had prior anti-PD-1, anti-PD-L1 or anti-CTLA-4 therapy, and around 40% of the dose-escalation patients had previously received checkpoint inhibitors. The dose-escalation cohort was over 70% male with a mean age of 60 years, ranging from roughly 20 to 80. The paper reports the monotherapy dose-escalation portion (N ≈ 50 patients) of the phase I ivuxolimab trial. Three dose-escalation patients achieved partial responses, one with hepatocellular carcinoma and two with cutaneous melanoma. Among the 50 to 55 dose-escalation patients, around 19 had hepatocellular carcinoma, about 15 melanoma, 9 renal cell carcinoma and 9 head and neck cancer. Intravenous ivuxolimab was administered to patients every 2 weeks at six dose levels: 0.01, 0.1, 0.3, 1.5, 3 and 10 mg/kg. Broad study findings and their caveats: In partial responders in the 0.1-3.0 mg/kg groups, normalized peripheral clonal expansion was found to be among the lowest, especially among CD8+ T cells. Low levels of normalized T-cell clonal expansion were also seen in some patients who did not respond. At doses of 0.1 to 3.0 mg/kg, clonal expansion of both CD4+ and CD8+ T cells in blood was seen between baseline and week 6. After ivuxolimab, expanded clones were on average more numerous among CD8+ T cells than among CD4+ T cells. The antigen specificity of the peripheral T cells that underwent clonal expansion was not determined.

Patients with a history of autoimmune disease or receiving systemic immunosuppression were excluded from the trial. Peripheral blood for TCR sequencing was drawn from every dose cohort at baseline, at cycle 4 day 1 and at cycle 7 day 1. The samples were drawn from a first-in-human, open-label, multicenter phase I dose-escalation trial of ivuxolimab. Adults with locally advanced or metastatic melanoma, renal cell, hepatocellular, or head and neck squamous cell carcinoma were enrolled in the trial. Before TCR sequencing, CD4+ T cells and CD8+ T cells from peripheral blood were sorted into separate populations. Genomic DNA was isolated from the sorted cells so that the TCRbeta CDR3 region could be sequenced. The immunoSEQ Assay was used for sequencing of TCRbeta CDR3 regions. Not all clones reach the TCRdb copy of this immuneACCESS table, which keeps in-frame sequences only. Checked studies attribute under half of the gap to unresolved V genes and leave the rest unexplained. The sample has about 70,000 clones on record, around 88% of them singletons. The ten largest clones represent roughly 0.9% of the sample.

V and J are truncated by 2 bases and 3 bases respectively, leaving an intervening sequence of 13 bases. CDR1 is given as MNHEY and CDR2 as SVGAGI, both from the germline V gene. From cysteine to phenylalanine, the CDR3 is 16 amino acids long. Only the CDR3 region is kept as DNA, spanning 48 bases read in frame from base 1. Here the chain combines TRBV6-5 and TRBJ2-2; the D gene is perhaps TRBD1, on 5 matching bases. This TCR came from an adult with an advanced solid tumor such as melanoma, head and neck, liver or kidney cancer. Source: CD4+ or CD8+ T cells sorted from blood, taken in a trial of the OX40 agonist ivuxolimab. The CDR3 protein is CASSYPDRIYTGELFF. The DNA sequence is as follows: TGTGCCAGCAGTTACCCCGACAGAATCTACACCGGGGAGCTGTTTTTT.